This T cell receptor beta chain was sequenced during a study of T-cell reconstitution after alpha-beta-depleted transplantation in children. This clonotype was counted only a few times. Unique molecular identifiers tagged the TCRbeta library. Using its own MiXCR run on the PCR reads, TCRdb lists one record per CDR3 protein. This table has about 500,000 distinct CDR3 sequences, 32% appearing once. Trimming took 3 bases from V and 2 from J; bases not matched to a gene: 2. Germline V gene sequence: CDR1 LNHNV, CDR2 YYDKDF (reference sequence). The CDR3 loop spans 14 amino acids. The sequencing here drew on PBMCs from the stem cell graft donor, taken from the stem cell graft. The V and J genes are TRBV15 and TRBJ1-1, with TRBD1 matching 8 bases. This clonotype originated in a human donor who donated a stem cell graft to a child with aplastic anemia. The CDR3 protein is CATSSDRGNTEAFF. CDR3 bases: TGTGCCACCAGCAGCGACAGGGGTAACACTGAAGCTTTCTTT.